This T cell receptor (beta chain) was sequenced in a study of blood T cell repertoires in COVID-19. Sequenced by immunoSEQ multiplex PCR; TCRdb stores in-frame clones only, minus some. Here the sample spans about 250,000 clones, over 70% being singletons. In this sample, this clone turned up once. Germline V gene data show CDR1 as LNHDA and CDR2 as SQIVND (reference sequence). Deletions cut 4 bases from V and 7 bases from J, with 14 bases between. This CDR3 is built from 14 residues. The specimen sequenced was peripheral blood. This chain joins TRBV19 and TRBJ2-1; TRBD2 is a possible D gene (6 bases). The clonotype was recovered from an elderly man with acute or convalescent COVID-19. CDR3 in DNA: TGTGCCAGTAGTACGCCGGGACTGTTGAATGAGCAGTTCTTC. Protein sequence: CASSTPGLLNEQFF. Full variable domain (rest looked up from reference TRBV19 and TRBJ2-1): DGGITQSPKYLFRKEGQNVTLSCEQNLNHDAMYWYRQDPGQGLRLIYYSQIVNDFQKGDIAEGYSVSREKKESFPLTVTSAQKNPTAFYLCASSTPGLLNEQFFGPGTRLTVL.